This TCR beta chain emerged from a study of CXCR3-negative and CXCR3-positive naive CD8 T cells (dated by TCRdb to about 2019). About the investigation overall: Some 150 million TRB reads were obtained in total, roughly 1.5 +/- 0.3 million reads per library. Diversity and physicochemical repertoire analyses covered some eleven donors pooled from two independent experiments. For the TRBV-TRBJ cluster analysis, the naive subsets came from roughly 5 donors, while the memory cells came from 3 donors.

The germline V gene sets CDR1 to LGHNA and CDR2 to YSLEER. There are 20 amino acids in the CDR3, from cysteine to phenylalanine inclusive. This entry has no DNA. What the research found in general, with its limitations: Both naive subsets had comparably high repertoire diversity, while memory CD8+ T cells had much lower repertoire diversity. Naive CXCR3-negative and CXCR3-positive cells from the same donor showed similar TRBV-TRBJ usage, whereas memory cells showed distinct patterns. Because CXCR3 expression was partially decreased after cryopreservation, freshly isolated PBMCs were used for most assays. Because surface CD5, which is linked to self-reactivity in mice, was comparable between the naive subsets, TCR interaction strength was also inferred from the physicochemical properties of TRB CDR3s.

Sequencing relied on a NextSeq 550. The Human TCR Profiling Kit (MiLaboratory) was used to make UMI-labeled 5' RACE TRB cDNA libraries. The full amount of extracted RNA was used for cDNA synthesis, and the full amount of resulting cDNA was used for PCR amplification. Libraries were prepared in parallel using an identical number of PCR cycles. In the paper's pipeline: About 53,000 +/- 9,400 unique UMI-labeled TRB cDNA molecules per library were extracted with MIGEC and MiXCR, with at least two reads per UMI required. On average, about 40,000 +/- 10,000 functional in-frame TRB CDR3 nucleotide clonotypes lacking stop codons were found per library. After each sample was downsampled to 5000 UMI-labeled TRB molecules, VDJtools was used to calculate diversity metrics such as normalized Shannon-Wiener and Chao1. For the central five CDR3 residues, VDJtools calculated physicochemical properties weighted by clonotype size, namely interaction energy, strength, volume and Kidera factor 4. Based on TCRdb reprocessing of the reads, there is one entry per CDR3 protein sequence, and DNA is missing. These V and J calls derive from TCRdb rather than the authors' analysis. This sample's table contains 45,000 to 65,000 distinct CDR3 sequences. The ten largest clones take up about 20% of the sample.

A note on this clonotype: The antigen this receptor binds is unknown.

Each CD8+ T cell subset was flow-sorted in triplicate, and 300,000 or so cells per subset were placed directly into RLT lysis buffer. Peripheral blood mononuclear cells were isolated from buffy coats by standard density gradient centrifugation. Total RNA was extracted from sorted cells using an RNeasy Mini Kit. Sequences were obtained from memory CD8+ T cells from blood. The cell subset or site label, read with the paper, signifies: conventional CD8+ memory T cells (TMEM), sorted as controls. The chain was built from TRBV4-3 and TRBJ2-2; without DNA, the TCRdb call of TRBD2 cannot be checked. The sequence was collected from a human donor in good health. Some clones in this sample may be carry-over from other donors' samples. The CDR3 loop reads CASSQDPSGGTLMNTGELFF.